These 12 T cell receptor beta chains were sequenced from one sample in a study of T-cell reconstitution after alpha-beta-depleted transplantation in children. Preparation of the TCRbeta library involved a method that used unique molecular identifiers. MiXCR, run by TCRdb on the PCR reads, gives a single entry per CDR3 protein. The repertoire has around 380,000 distinct CDR3 sequences, approximately 10% of them found once; the top ten carry approximately 5%. The sequenced sample was PBMCs from the stem cell graft donor, obtained from the stem cell graft. The source of these receptors is a human donor who donated a stem cell graft to a child with acute myeloid leukemia.

There are a few counts of this clonotype. The chain recombines TRBV6-1 with TRBJ2-5; either TRBD1 or TRBD2 may fit D (5 bases each). This CDR3 has 12 amino acids. Germline V gene data show CDR1 as MNHNS and CDR2 as SASEGT. V was cut by 6 bases and J by 4 bases, with 9 bases left in between. CDR3 nucleotides: TGTGCCAGCAGCGGGGACCGAGAGACCCAGTACTTC. Protein product: CASSGDRETQYF.

This clonotype occurred many times. The rearrangement links TRBV7-8 to TRBJ1-2; tentatively, D is TRBD1 (6 bases). Looked up from germline, CDR1 is SGHVS and CDR2 is FQNEAQ. V dropped 8 bases and J dropped 7 bases, with 14 bases sitting between them. This CDR3 is 12 amino acids long. The CDR3 region is CASGQQGFGYTF. The CDR3 bases are TGTGCCAGCGGACAACAGGGCTTTGGCTACACCTTC. Full variable domain (missing parts from reference TRBV7-8 and TRBJ1-2): GAGVSQSPRYKVAKRGQDVALRCDPISGHVSLFWYQQALGQGPEFLTYFQNEAQLDKSGLPSDRFFAERPEGSVSTLKIQRTQQEDSAVYLCASGQQGFGYTFGSGTRLTVV.

This clonotype was observed a single time. The V gene is TRBV11-2, the J gene TRBJ2-7; tentatively, D is TRBD1 or TRBD2 (6 bases each). CDR3 length equals 14 residues. Between the trimmed V and J ends, which lost 4 bases and 3 bases, there was a span of 13 bases. In germline, CDR1 is SGHAT, CDR2 FQNNGV. This chain's CDR3 is CASSSLRGVYEQYV. DNA for the CDR3: TGTGCCAGCAGCTCCTTAAGGGGGGTCTACGAGCAGTACGTC.

This clonotype has a single count. Its ends do not fully match the called genes, so a read error is possible. This chain connects TRBV20-1 to TRBJ1-6, with a tentative D call TRBD1 (6 bases). This CDR3 comprises 17 residues. Germline loops: CDR1 DFQATT, CDR2 SNEGSKA (reference sequence). The CDR3 nucleotides read TGCTGTGCTACATCGGGACCAGGGGCGCCCTATAATTCACCCCTCCACTTT. Translated, it gives CCATSGPGAPYNSPLHF.

The chain uses TRBV7-2 and TRBJ1-3, with 7 bases aligning to TRBD1. The CDR3 extends over 15 amino acids. Losses at the gene ends were 0 bases for V and 4 bases for J; bases not matched to a gene: 3. Germline V gene lookup returns CDR1 SGHTA and CDR2 FQGNSA. CDR3 in DNA: TGTGCCAGCAGCTTAGCGGGGGGACAGGGAAACACCATATATTTT. It codes for CASSLAGGQGNTIYF.

The chain joins TRBV29-1 to TRBJ1-2; D not certain. Germline values: CDR1 SQVTM, CDR2 ANQGSEA. The CDR3 totals 8 residues. The CDR3 loop is CSAGGYTF. The CDR3, as DNA: TGCAGTGCTGGAGGCTACACCTTC.

V is TRBV9 and J is TRBJ2-5; D is ambiguous. Trimming stripped 0 bases from V and 5 bases from J, with 14 bases between. CDR3 length: 15 amino acids. Germline assignment: CDR1 SGDLS and CDR2 YYNGEE. The CDR3 spells CASSVEGSRRETQYF. Written as DNA, the CDR3 is TGTGCCAGCAGCGTAGAGGGTAGCCGACGGGAGACCCAGTACTTC.

This sequence joins TRBV15 and TRBJ1-5; 7 positions agree with TRBD1. CDR3 length: 14 residues. After removal of 8 bases from V and 1 base from J, the junction contained 5 bases not matched to a gene. CDR1 is LNHNV, CDR2 YYDKDF, per germline (reference sequence). The CDR3 protein is CATATGESNQPQHF. In DNA, the CDR3 is TGTGCCACCGCTACAGGGGAGAGCAATCAGCCCCAGCATTTT.

The rearrangement links TRBV5-1 to TRBJ2-3; 9 bases line up with TRBD2. The CDR3 contains 16 residues. Germline loops: CDR1 SGHRS, CDR2 YFSETQ. The ends lost 2 bases at V and 3 bases at J; junction bases unmatched: 7. This CDR3 reads CASSLGSGSGTDTQYF. The CDR3 DNA sequence: TGCGCCAGCAGCTTAGGTAGCGGGAGTGGGACAGATACGCAGTATTTT.

This clonotype appeared a few times. The chain carries TRBV14 and TRBJ1-1; D uncertain. The germline CDR1 and CDR2 sequences are SGHDN and FVKESK. The CDR3 extends over 14 amino acids. Trimming removed 10 bases at V and 0 bases at J, with 15 bases between. The chain's CDR3 is CATSFGRLNTEAFF. The DNA for the CDR3 is TGTGCCACCTCTTTTGGACGGCTGAACACTGAAGCTTTCTTT.

In this sample, this clonotype turned up a few times. This sequence joins TRBV20-1 and TRBJ2-3; D is unclear. Trimming shortened V by 1 base and J by 5 bases, and 4 bases separated the two germline ends. CDR1 and CDR2 (germline): DFQATT, SNEGSKA (reference sequence). The CDR3 loop spans 11 amino acids. Here the CDR3 DNA reads TGCAGTGCTAGAGTAAAAGATACGCAGTATTTT. This gives the protein CSARVKDTQYF.

This clonotype has more than one count but fewer than ten. This chain links TRBV20-1 with TRBJ2-5; possible D gene TRBD1, 6 bases. Germline V lookup: CDR1 DFQATT, CDR2 SNEGSKA (reference sequence). V shed 5 bases and J shed 2 bases, with 15 bases lying between them. The CDR3 has 14 residues. For the CDR3, the DNA is TGCAGTGCTCCTGTGGACAGAGGTCAAGAGACCCAGTACTTC. Its translation: CSAPVDRGQETQYF.